This TCR beta chain was obtained from a study of T cells in Graves' hyperthyroidism and ophthalmopathy. Amplification of TCR beta CDR3 regions used RNA as the template. A set of HTBI primers served as the primers for a first-round RT-PCR of the TCR CDR3. TCRdb re-called the multiplex PCR reads with MiXCR, one entry per CDR3 protein. The profile shows around 190,000 distinct CDR3 sequences, roughly a sixth of them singletons. In this sample, this clonotype turned up many times. The CDR3 consists of 14 residues. CDR1 is SQVTM, CDR2 ANQGSEA, per germline. J lost 6 bases, V lost 7 bases, and 11 bases had no gene match.

This chain links TRBV29-1 with TRBJ1-1; the match to TRBD1 covers 10 bases. The receptor was isolated from a woman aged 45-65 years with Graves' hyperthyroidism. Sequenced input: blood. This CDR3 reads CSARGQGLMAEAFF. The CDR3 bases are TGCAGCGCCCGGGGACAGGGGCTTATGGCTGAAGCTTTCTTT.